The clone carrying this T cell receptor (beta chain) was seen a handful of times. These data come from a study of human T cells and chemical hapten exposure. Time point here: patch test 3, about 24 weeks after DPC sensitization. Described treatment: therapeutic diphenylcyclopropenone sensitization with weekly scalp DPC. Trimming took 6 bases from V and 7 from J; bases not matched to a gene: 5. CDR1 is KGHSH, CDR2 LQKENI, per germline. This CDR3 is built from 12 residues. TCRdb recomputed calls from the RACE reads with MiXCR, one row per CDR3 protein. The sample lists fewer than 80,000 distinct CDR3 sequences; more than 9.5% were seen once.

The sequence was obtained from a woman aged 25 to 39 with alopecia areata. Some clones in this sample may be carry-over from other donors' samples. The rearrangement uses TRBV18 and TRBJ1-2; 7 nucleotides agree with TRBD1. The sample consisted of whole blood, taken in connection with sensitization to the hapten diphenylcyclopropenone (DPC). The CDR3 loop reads CASSQDRAGYTF. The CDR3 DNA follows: TGTGCCAGCTCTCAAGACAGGGCTGGCTACACCTTC.